These 24 T cell receptor beta chains were sequenced from one sample in a study of cytomegalovirus exposure and HLA in healthy donors. The study ran its PCR with 60 Vbeta and 13 Jbeta primers. Method: immunoSEQ multiplex PCR; TCRdb's copy keeps in-frame clones and lacks some. The sample contains 60,000 to 90,000 clones, roughly 70% of which appear only once. The sample consisted of PBMCs. Source of these receptors: a woman in her forties or fifties in good health and CMV-seropositive.

CDR3 in amino acids: CASRPGQGTGYEQYF. The CDR3 region has the DNA TGTGCCAGCAGACCAGGACAGGGAACAGGTTACGAGCAGTACTTC. This chain joins TRBV6-5 and TRBJ2-7; TRBD1 matches 8 bases. The germline V gene encodes CDR1 MNHEY and CDR2 SVGAGI. This CDR3 region has 15 residues. Trimming removed 6 bases from V and 4 bases from J; junction bases left unmatched: 11.

V is TRBV19 and J is TRBJ1-5, with D maybe TRBD1 (5 bases). With 3 bases removed from V and 3 bases from J, the gap between germline ends came to 12 bases. The CDR3 length is 15 residues. From germline, CDR1 is LNHDA and CDR2 SQIVND (reference sequence). The CDR3 is CASSIDRNPNQPQHF. The CDR3 coding sequence is TGTGCCAGTAGTATTGACAGAAACCCCAATCAGCCCCAGCATTTT.

This CDR3 reads CASSYTGVSSYNEQFF. In DNA form, the CDR3 reads TGTGCCAGCAGTTACACAGGGGTAAGCTCCTACAATGAGCAGTTCTTC. The rearrangement uses TRBV6-5 and TRBJ2-1, with 7 positions matching TRBD1. The germline gives CDR1 MNHEY, CDR2 SVGAGI. The CDR3 loop spans 16 amino acids. The trim removed 2 bases at V and 0 bases at J, leaving 4 bases unmatched.

The chain recombines TRBV10-3 with TRBJ2-7, with 8 nucleotides matching TRBD1. V shed 1 base and J 7 bases; nucleotides not matched to a gene: 6. This CDR3 has 14 residues. Germline V gives CDR1 ENHRY, CDR2 SYGVKD. CDR3 residues: CAISEFGQGQEQYF. CDR3 DNA sequence: TGTGCCATCAGTGAGTTTGGACAGGGTCAAGAGCAGTACTTC.

The genes are TRBV27 and TRBJ2-2; D is unresolved. The CDR3 runs 13 residues. V lost 6 bases, J lost 0 bases, and 5 bases lay in between. Per germline, CDR1 MNHEY and CDR2 SMNVEV (reference sequence). The DNA for the CDR3 is TGTGCCAGCAGCCCAACGAACACCGGGGAGCTGTTTTTT. Its protein product is CASSPTNTGELFF.

As to this clone: One junction end disagrees with the germline gene, perhaps due to a read error. In the same sample, other DNA sequences code for this CDR3. V and J are TRBV18 and TRBJ1-2, with 7 bases that match TRBD1. The CDR3 contains 14 residues. Germline V gene data show CDR1 as KGHSH and CDR2 as LQKENI. The CDR3 nucleotides are TGCGCCAGCTCCTCCGCGGAGGGGGCGCGGGGCTACACCTTC. Its protein is CASSSAEGARGYTF.

The chain is built from TRBV7-3 and TRBJ2-2; 8 bases match TRBD2. Trimming at V came to 5 bases and at J to 5 bases, leaving 10 bases not matched to a gene. The length of the CDR3 is 16 residues. The germline gives CDR1 SGHTA, CDR2 FQGTGA. Here the CDR3 reads CASSPQAGAPTGELFF. In DNA, the CDR3 is TGTGCCAGCAGCCCTCAAGCGGGAGCTCCAACCGGGGAGCTGTTTTTT. Together with reference TRBV7-3 and TRBJ2-2, the CDR3 gives the full variable domain: GAGVSQTPSNKVTEKGKYVELRCDPISGHTALYWYRQSLGQGPEFLIYFQGTGAADDSGLPNDRFFAVRPEGSVSTLKIQRTERGDSAVYLCASSPQAGAPTGELFFGEGSRLTVL.

The chain uses TRBV19 and TRBJ2-2; 8 bases fit TRBD1. Germline V lookup: CDR1 LNHDA, CDR2 SQIVND (reference sequence). With 4 bases clipped from V and 7 bases from J, the junction kept 11 bases outside the gene matches. This CDR3 is 16 amino acids long. The CDR3 DNA reads as TGTGCCAGTAGTACCGGGTCAGGGGGCCGTAGCGGGGAGCTGTTTTTT. Translation: CASSTGSGGRSGELFF. Supplemented by reference TRBV19 and TRBJ2-2, the full variable domain reads DGGITQSPKYLFRKEGQNVTLSCEQNLNHDAMYWYRQDPGQGLRLIYYSQIVNDFQKGDIAEGYSVSREKKESFPLTVTSAQKNPTAFYLCASSTGSGGRSGELFFGEGSRLTVL.

This clone came up a few times. The CDR3 sequence is CASSLRVMETQYF. DNA of the CDR3: TGTGCCAGCAGCTTACGGGTGATGGAGACCCAGTACTTC. The chain employs TRBV11-3 and TRBJ2-5, with unresolved D. The CDR3 consists of 13 residues. The V and J ends lost 2 bases and 5 bases respectively, with 9 bases between them. Germline CDR1 reads SGHNT; CDR2 reads YENEEA.

The chain employs TRBV4-3 and TRBJ1-3; D unclear. With 0 bases removed from V and 4 bases from J, the gap between germline ends came to 13 bases. The CDR3 length is 16 residues. Germline lookup yields CDR1 LGHNA and CDR2 YSLEER. As DNA, the CDR3 is TGCGCCAGCAGCCAAGACGGGGAGTCGAGAGGAAACACCATATATTTT. This gives the protein CASSQDGESRGNTIYF.

The chain recombines TRBV7-8 with TRBJ2-7; 10 bases align to TRBD2. The J segment lost 5 bases and the V segment lost 1 base, leaving 8 bases of the junction unmatched. CDR3 size: 16 residues. Germline V lookup: CDR1 SGHVS, CDR2 FQNEAQ. The CDR3 loop reads CASSLGTSGYTDEQYF. CDR3 coding DNA: TGTGCCAGCAGCTTAGGGACTAGCGGATACACGGACGAGCAGTACTTC.

The rearrangement uses TRBV7-7 and TRBJ2-3; D is uncertain. Germline lookup yields CDR1 SSHAT and CDR2 FNYEAQ (reference sequence). Trimming shortened V by 5 bases and J by 0 bases, and 6 bases separated the two germline ends. The CDR3 length is 13 residues. The CDR3 DNA reads TGTGCCAGCAGCATGGAGAGCACAGATACGCAGTATTTT. This translates into CASSMESTDTQYF.

J is TRBJ1-2 and V is TRBV30; TRBD1 aligns across 7 bases. J was trimmed by 2 bases and V by 0 bases; bases with no gene match: 0. The germline gives CDR1 GTSNPN, CDR2 SVGIG (reference sequence). The CDR3 consists of 13 residues. The CDR3 nucleotides are TGTGCCTGGAGTGTGGGACAGAACTATGGCTACACCTTC. It is translated as CAWSVGQNYGYTF.

The rearrangement uses TRBV4-1 and TRBJ2-3; D might be TRBD2 (6 bases). The V gene lost 1 base and the J gene lost 2 bases, with 13 bases spanning the gap. The germline V gene has CDR1 MGHRA and CDR2 YSYEKL. The CDR3 consists of 16 residues. DNA of the CDR3: TGCGCCAGCAGCCAAGTATCGTCGGGAGCCACAGATACGCAGTATTTT. Its protein product is CASSQVSSGATDTQYF.

The genes are TRBV7-2 and TRBJ1-6; maybe TRBD1 (5 bases). This CDR3 is built from 15 residues. V shed 0 bases and J shed 10 bases, with 13 bases lying between them. Germline V gene sequence: CDR1 SGHTA, CDR2 FQGNSA. The CDR3 DNA follows: TGTGCCAGCAGCTTAGCGCAGGGTTATCGCTCACCCCTCCACTTT. Protein: CASSLAQGYRSPLHF.

The gene calls are TRBV15 and TRBJ1-2; maybe TRBD1 (6 bases). V lost 9 bases to trimming and J lost 5 bases, with 16 bases between them. Germline assignment: CDR1 LNHNV and CDR2 YYDKDF (reference sequence). The CDR3 covers 13 residues. CDR3 in amino acids: CATGTPPRYGYTF. The CDR3 nucleotides read TGTGCCACGGGGACACCACCCCGGTATGGCTACACCTTC.

In its sample, this clone was seen a few times. The J gene is TRBJ2-3, the V gene TRBV7-2; 10 nucleotides agree with TRBD2. CDR1 SGHTA and CDR2 FQGNSA come from the germline V gene. The J segment lost 4 bases and the V segment lost 3 bases, leaving 10 bases of the junction unmatched. This CDR3 has 17 residues. In nucleotides, the CDR3 is TGTGCCAGCAGCTTTCTCCCCTCTAGCGGGAGATCAGATACGCAGTATTTT. It encodes CASSFLPSSGRSDTQYF. The full variable domain, in which reference TRBV7-2 and TRBJ2-3 provide the parts outside the CDR3, is GAGVSQSPSNKVTEKGKDVELRCDPISGHTALYWYRQSLGQGLEFLIYFQGNSAPDKSGLPSDRFSAERTGGSVSTLTIQRTQQEDSAVYLCASSFLPSSGRSDTQYFGPGTRLTVL.

There are a few counts of this clone. The chain carries TRBV11-2 and TRBJ2-7, with TRBD2 as a possible D gene (6 bases). CDR1 SGHAT and CDR2 FQNNGV come from the germline V gene. The V and J ends lost 1 base and 4 bases respectively, with 17 bases between them. This CDR3 region has 16 residues. The CDR3 DNA is TGTGCCAGCAGCTTAGGTGGGACTCCCGCGTGGTACGAGCAGTACTTC. As protein: CASSLGGTPAWYEQYF.

The rearrangement joins TRBV27 to TRBJ2-3; 7 nucleotides align to TRBD2. The germline V gene has CDR1 MNHEY and CDR2 SMNVEV (reference sequence). V shed 9 bases, J shed 0 bases, and the junction held 9 bases outside the gene matches. This CDR3 is 15 amino acids long. CDR3 in amino acids: CASRAAGESTDTQYF. The CDR3 coding sequence is TGTGCCAGTAGAGCGGCGGGGGAAAGCACAGATACGCAGTATTTT.

This clone came up a few times. The J gene is TRBJ2-7, the V gene TRBV28; TRBD1 aligns across 10 bases. Germline lookup yields CDR1 MDHEN and CDR2 SYDVKM. The CDR3 loop spans 15 amino acids. V was pared by 5 bases and J by 5 bases, with 9 bases of the junction left unmatched. Here the CDR3 reads CASSTTGTGVHEQYF. In DNA form, the CDR3 reads TGTGCCAGCAGTACTACCGGGACAGGGGTCCACGAGCAGTACTTC.

This chain links TRBV2 with TRBJ1-1; 8 bases fit TRBD1. The CDR3 is made up of 14 amino acids. Germline trimming cut 3 bases from V and 4 bases from J; bases unmatched to any gene: 4. CDR1 and CDR2 (germline): SNHLY, FYNNEI. The CDR3 DNA reads TGTGCCAGCAGTGATCCCACAGGGGGCACTGAAGCTTTCTTT. Amino acid sequence: CASSDPTGGTEAFF.

This clone was detected only once. The J gene is TRBJ2-1, the V gene TRBV7-6; 8 positions match TRBD1. The V gene's germline CDR1 is SGHVS and CDR2 FNYEAQ. Losses at the gene ends were 5 bases for V and 6 bases for J; bases not matched to a gene: 9. The CDR3 is 15 amino acids. The CDR3 loop is CASSINAGTGNEQFF. The CDR3 DNA follows: TGTGCCAGCAGCATTAACGCCGGGACAGGCAATGAGCAGTTCTTC. Drawing the rest from reference TRBV7-6 and TRBJ2-1, the complete variable domain is GAGVSQSPRYKVTKRGQDVALRCDPISGHVSLYWYRQALGQGPEFLTYFNYEAQQDKSGLPNDRFSAERPEGSISTLTIQRTEQRDSAMYRCASSINAGTGNEQFFGPGTRLTVL.

The V gene is TRBV4-3, the J gene TRBJ2-7; 14 bases agree with TRBD2. Trimming removed 3 bases from V and 3 bases from J; junction bases left unmatched: 4. The CDR3 is made up of 16 amino acids. CDR1 is LGHNA and CDR2 is YSLEER in the germline V gene. CDR3: CASSQGLAGEGYEQYF. The CDR3 nucleotides read TGCGCCAGCAGCCAGGGACTAGCGGGAGAAGGCTACGAGCAGTACTTC.

J is TRBJ2-1 and V is TRBV5-1; 11 bases align to TRBD2. This CDR3 comprises 18 residues. Germline V CDR1 and CDR2: SGHRS, YFSETQ. V dropped 0 bases and J dropped 7; count of bases not matched to a gene: 12. The CDR3 DNA reads TGCGCCAGCAGCTTGGATATAGCGGGAGGGGGAATGGGTAATGAGCAGTTCTTC. Its translation: CASSLDIAGGGMGNEQFF.